Listed below are T cell receptor beta chains from one sample, sequenced in a study of a mutant IDH1 vaccine in newly diagnosed glioma. Sequenced by immunoSEQ multiplex PCR; TCRdb stores in-frame clones only, minus some. The table lists some 42,000 clones, roughly 84% of them singletons. For these receptors, no antigen is known. The sequences come from PBMCs, collected from a glioma patient whose treatment included an IDH1 peptide vaccine. Receptors were obtained from a woman aged 45 to 65 with glioma. Both conserved end residues are part of each CDR3. A D gene is named only where the DNA matches it firmly. Clone size appears in some rows only: once, few, many, or a class for an expanded clone.

>once|-|15|TRBJ1-2|TRBV7-2
TGTGCCAGCAGCTTAAGGGACCTCGACTCCTATGGCTACACCTTC
CASSLRDLDSYGYTF
>-|-|12|TRBJ1-1|TRBV7-2
TGTGCCAGCAGTCCAGAGAACACTGAAGCTTTCTTT
CASSPENTEAFF
>-|-|13|TRBJ1-1|TRBV25-1
TGTGCCAGCAGTGAATATTCTGACACTGAAGCTTTCTTT
CASSEYSDTEAFF
>-|-|12|TRBJ1-6|TRBV7-9
TGTGCCAGCAGCTTAGATTATTCACCCCTCCACTTT
CASSLDYSPLHF
>-|TRBD1|11|TRBJ2-7|TRBV27
TGTGCCAGTAGACAGGGGTACGAGCAGTACTTC
CASRQGYEQYF
>-|TRBD1|14|TRBJ2-7|TRBV5-1
TGCGCCAGCAGCGTCGGGACAGGGTCTTGGGAGCAGTACTTC
CASSVGTGSWEQYF
>-|TRBD1|12|TRBJ1-6|TRBV10-3
TGTGCCACCGGGACAGGGAATTCACCCCTCCACTTT
CATGTGNSPLHF
>few|TRBD1|12|TRBJ1-6|TRBV19
TGTGCTACAGGGACAGGGCTCTCACCCCTCCACTTT
CATGTGLSPLHF
>-|TRBD2|14|TRBJ2-1|TRBV28
TGTGCCAGCAGATCGGGGGGGTCCAGTTATGAGCAGTTCTTC
CASRSGGSSYEQFF
>-|TRBD1|14|TRBJ2-2|TRBV5-8
TGTGCCAGCAGCCCGACAGGGGTAACCGGGGAGCTGTTTTTT
CASSPTGVTGELFF
>-|TRBD1|16|TRBJ2-1|TRBV7-2
TGTGCCAGCAGCTTAAAGGGGACAGGGGGCCGGGATGAGCAGTTCTTC
CASSLKGTGGRDEQFF
>-|-|15|TRBJ2-2|TRBV6-1
TGTGCCAGCAGTCCCCCCGCGGGGTTCACCGGGGAGCTGTTTTTT
CASSPPAGFTGELFF
>-|TRBD1|15|TRBJ1-2|TRBV7-9
TGTGCCAGCAGCCCTGGACAGGGGGAAATCCATGGCTACACCTTC
CASSPGQGEIHGYTF
>-|TRBD2|14|TRBJ2-7|TRBV5-1
TGCGCCAGCAGCTTTTCCGGGGGGGCCTACGAGCAGTACTTC
CASSFSGGAYEQYF
>once|-|15|TRBJ2-7|TRBV4-3
TGCGCCAGCAGCCAAGATCGATTAGGAGTAGACGAGCAGTACTTC
CASSQDRLGVDEQYF
>-|-|15|TRBJ1-1|TRBV19
TGTGCCAGTGGTAGGGTCAATCGGGGGAACACTGAAGCTTTCTTT
CASGRVNRGNTEAFF
>-|TRBD1|14|TRBJ1-4|TRBV5-1
TGCGCCTCGCGAGGAGGGGGCGAAGGTGGAAAACTGTTTTTT
CASRGGGEGGKLFF